Included here is one T cell receptor (beta chain) sequence, with context. These data originate in a study of cytomegalovirus exposure and HLA in healthy donors. Germline V CDR1 and CDR2: SGHRS, YFSETQ. After removal of 2 bases from V and 1 base from J, the junction contained 9 bases not matched to a gene. The CDR3 contains 17 residues. Amplification used 60 Vbeta primers and 13 Jbeta primers. The data were produced by immunoSEQ multiplex PCR, yet TCRdb's version contains in-frame clones alone and is incomplete. The sample has 110,000 or so clones; 83% are singletons. The chain links TRBV5-1 to TRBJ2-1, with 7 positions matching TRBD1. Material for sequencing was PBMCs. This TCR was sampled from a young man in good health and CMV-seronegative. The CDR3 spells CASSFGQVLSSYNEQFF. As DNA, the CDR3 is TGCGCCAGCAGCTTTGGACAGGTCCTTTCATCCTACAATGAGCAGTTCTTC. The whole variable domain, filled in from reference TRBV5-1 and TRBJ2-1, reads KAGVTQTPRYLIKTRGQQVTLSCSPISGHRSVSWYQQTPGQGLQFLFEYFSETQRNKGNFPGRFSGRQFSNSRSEMNVSTLELGDSALYLCASSFGQVLSSYNEQFFGPGTRLTVL.